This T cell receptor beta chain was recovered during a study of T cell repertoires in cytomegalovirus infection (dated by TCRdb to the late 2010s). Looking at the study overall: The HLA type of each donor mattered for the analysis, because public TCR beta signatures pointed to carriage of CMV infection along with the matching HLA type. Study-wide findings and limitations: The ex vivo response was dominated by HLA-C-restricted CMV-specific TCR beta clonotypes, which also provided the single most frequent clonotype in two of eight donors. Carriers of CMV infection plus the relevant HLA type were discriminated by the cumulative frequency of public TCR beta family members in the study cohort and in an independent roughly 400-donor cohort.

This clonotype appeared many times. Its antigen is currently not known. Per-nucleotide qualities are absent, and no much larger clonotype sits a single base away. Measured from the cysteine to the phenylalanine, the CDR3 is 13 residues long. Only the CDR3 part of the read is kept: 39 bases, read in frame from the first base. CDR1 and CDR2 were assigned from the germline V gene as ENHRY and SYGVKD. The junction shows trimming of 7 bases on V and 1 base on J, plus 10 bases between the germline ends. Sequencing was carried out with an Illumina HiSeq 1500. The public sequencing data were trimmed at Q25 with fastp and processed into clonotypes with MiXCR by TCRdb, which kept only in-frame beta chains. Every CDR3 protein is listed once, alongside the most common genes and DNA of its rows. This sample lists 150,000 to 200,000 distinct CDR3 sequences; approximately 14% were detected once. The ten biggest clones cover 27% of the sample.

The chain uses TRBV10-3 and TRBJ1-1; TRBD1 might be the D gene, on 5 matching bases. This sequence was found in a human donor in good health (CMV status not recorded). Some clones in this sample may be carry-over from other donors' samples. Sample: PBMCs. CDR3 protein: CAINRTPNTEAFF. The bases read TGTGCCATCAATCGGACACCGAACACTGAAGCTTTCTTT.